This T cell receptor (beta chain) was retrieved from a study of neurological immune-mediated disorders. TCRdb analysed the 5' RACE reads with MiXCR anew, one entry per CDR3 protein. The repertoire consists of 20,000 to 30,000 distinct CDR3 sequences, with less than 15% occurring once and the leading ten covering roughly 13%. Source material: PBMCs. The receptor comes from a woman in her sixties with HTLV-1-associated myelopathy (HAM/TSP).

CDR3 loop: CASSLLWGDEQYF. CDR3 bases: TGCGCCAGCAGCTTACTTTGGGGTGACGAGCAGTACTTC. The gene calls are TRBV5-1 and TRBJ2-7; D is unresolved. In germline, CDR1 is SGHRS, CDR2 YFSETQ. Trimming removed 2 bases from V and 5 bases from J, with 11 bases in between. The CDR3 extends over 13 amino acids.